The clone carrying this T cell receptor beta chain has only a few counts. Antigen specificity is unknown. The data originate from a study of blood T cells in healthy people across ages. The second PCR ran roughly 6 to 11 cycles with a sample-barcoded 5' primer and J-beta primers. TCRdb called the 5' RACE reads again in MiXCR, with one record for every CDR3 protein. This table holds more than 900,000 distinct CDR3 sequences, 25% to 30% found once. Whole-study results and caveats: Higher diversity, along with more naive CD4+ cells, distinguished long-lived donors from aged donors.

In addition, the sample was reused for a study of T cells of mothers and their children.

This receptor was taken from a woman in her thirties or forties in good health. Material for sequencing was blood.

The CDR3 here is CSRALGGNQPQHF. In DNA, the CDR3 is TGCAGTCGGGCCCTCGGGGGCAATCAGCCCCAGCATTTT. The chain recombines TRBV20-1 with TRBJ1-5, with D hard to call. The CDR3 has 13 amino acids. V lost 8 bases and J lost 2, with 13 bases in between. Looked up from germline, CDR1 is DFQATT and CDR2 is SNEGSKA (reference sequence).